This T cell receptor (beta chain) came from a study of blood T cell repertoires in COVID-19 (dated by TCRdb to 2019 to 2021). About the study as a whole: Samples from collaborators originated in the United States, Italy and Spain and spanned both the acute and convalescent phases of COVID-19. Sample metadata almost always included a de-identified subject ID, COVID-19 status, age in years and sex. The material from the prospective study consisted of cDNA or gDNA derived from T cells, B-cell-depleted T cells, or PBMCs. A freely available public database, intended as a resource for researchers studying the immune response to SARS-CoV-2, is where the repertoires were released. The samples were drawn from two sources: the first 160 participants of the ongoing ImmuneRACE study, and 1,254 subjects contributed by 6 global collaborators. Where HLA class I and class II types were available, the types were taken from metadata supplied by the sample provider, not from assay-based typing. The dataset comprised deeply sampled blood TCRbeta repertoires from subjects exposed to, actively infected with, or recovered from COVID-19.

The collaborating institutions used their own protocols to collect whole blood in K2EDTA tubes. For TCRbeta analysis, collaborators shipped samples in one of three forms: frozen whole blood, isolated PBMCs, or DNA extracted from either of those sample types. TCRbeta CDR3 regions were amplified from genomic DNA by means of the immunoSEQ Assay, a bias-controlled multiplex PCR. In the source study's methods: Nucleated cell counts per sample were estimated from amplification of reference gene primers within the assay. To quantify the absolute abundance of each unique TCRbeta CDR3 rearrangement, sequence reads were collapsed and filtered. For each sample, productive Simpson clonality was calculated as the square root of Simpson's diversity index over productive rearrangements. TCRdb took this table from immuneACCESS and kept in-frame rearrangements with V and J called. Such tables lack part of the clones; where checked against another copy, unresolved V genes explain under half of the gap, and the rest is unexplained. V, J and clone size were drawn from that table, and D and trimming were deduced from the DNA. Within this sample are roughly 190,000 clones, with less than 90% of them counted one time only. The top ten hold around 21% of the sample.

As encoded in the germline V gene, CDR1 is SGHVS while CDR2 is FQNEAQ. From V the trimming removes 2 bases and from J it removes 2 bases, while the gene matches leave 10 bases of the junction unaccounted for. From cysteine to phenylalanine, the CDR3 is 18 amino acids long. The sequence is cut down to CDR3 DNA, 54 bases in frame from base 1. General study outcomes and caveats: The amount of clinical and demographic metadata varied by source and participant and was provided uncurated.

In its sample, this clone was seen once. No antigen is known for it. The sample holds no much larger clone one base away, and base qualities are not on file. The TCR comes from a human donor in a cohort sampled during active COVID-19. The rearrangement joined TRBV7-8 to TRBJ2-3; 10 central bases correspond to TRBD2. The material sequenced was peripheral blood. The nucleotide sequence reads TGTGCCAGCAGCTTAAGAGGAGTTAGCGGGGGGATCACAGATACGCAGTATTTT. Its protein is CASSLRGVSGGITDTQYF.